This T cell receptor (beta chain) comes out of a study of blood T cell repertoires in COVID-19. Trimming removed 3 bases from V and 7 bases from J, with 12 bases in between. The CDR3 sequence is 13 residues long. Original analysis: The authors estimated nucleated cell counts from reference gene primer amplification. Profiling relied on immunoSEQ multiplex PCR, and the TCRdb table lists in-frame clones only, not all of them. That table is the source of V, J and clone size, and D and trimming were worked out from the DNA. The table shows about 270,000 clones, with 75% to 90% occurring only once. The chain combines TRBV12-3 or TRBV12-4 with TRBJ1-1; no clear D. The TCR was taken from a human donor in a cohort sampled during active COVID-19. Sequencing was carried out using peripheral blood. For the CDR3, the DNA is TGTGCCAGCAGTTTGGTGGGTGGCGGTGAAGCTTTCTTT. Its translation: CASSLVGGGEAFF.